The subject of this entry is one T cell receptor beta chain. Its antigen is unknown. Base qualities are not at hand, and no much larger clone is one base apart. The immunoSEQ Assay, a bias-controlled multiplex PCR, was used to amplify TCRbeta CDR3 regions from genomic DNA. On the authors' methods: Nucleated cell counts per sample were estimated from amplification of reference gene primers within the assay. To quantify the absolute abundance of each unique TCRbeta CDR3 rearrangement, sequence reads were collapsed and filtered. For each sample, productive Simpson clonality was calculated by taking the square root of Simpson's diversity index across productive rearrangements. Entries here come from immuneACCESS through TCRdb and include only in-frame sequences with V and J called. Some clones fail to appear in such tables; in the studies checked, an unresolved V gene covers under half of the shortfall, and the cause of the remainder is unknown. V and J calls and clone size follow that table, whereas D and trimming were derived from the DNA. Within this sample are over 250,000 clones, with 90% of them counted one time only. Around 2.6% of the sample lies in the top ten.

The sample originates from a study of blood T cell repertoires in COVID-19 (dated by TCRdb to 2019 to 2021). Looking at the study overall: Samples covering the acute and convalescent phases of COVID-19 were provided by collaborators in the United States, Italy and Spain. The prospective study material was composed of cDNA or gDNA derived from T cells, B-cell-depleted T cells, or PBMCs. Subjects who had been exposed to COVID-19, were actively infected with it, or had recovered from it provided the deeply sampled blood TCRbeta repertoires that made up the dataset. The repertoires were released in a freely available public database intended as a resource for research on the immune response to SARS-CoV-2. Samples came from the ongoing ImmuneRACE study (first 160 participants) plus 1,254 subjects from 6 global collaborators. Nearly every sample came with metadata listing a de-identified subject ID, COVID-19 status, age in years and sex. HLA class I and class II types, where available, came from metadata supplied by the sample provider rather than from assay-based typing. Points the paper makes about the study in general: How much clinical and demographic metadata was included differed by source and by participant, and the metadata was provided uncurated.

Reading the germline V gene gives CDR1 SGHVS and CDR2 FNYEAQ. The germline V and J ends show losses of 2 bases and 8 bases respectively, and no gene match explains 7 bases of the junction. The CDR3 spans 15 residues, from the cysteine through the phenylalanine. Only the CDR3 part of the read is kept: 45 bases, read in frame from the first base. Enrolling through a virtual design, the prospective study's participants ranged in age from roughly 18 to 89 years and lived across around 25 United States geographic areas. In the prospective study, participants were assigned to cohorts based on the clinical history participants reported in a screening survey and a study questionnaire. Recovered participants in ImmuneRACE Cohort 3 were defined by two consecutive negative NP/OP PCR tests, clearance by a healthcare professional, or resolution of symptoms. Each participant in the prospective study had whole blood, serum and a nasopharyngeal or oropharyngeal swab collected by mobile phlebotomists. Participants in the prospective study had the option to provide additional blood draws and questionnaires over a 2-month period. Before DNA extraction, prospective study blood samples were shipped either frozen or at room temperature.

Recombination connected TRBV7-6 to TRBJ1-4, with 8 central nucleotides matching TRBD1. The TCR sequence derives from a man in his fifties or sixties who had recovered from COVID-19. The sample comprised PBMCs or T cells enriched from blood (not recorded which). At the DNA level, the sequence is TGTGCCAGCAGCTTAAGGGCAGGGGGCAACGAAAAACTGTTTTTT. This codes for CASSLRAGGNEKLFF. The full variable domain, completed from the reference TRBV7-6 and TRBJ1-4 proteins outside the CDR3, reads GAGVSQSPRYKVTKRGQDVALRCDPISGHVSLYWYRQALGQGPEFLTYFNYEAQQDKSGLPNDRFSAERPEGSISTLTIQRTEQRDSAMYRCASSLRAGGNEKLFFGSGTQLSVL.